The present T cell receptor (beta chain) was sequenced within a study of blood T cell repertoires in COVID-19. The assay was immunoSEQ multiplex PCR, and TCRdb's table has in-frame clones only and misses some. The repertoire consists of 130,000 or so clones, with around 89% occurring once and the leading ten covering 15% to 20%. Input material: peripheral blood. The origin of this receptor is a man in his fifties or sixties with active or convalescent COVID-19.

The CDR3 sequence is CASSSNGGAPVNTEAFF. The CDR3 coding sequence is TGTGCCAGCAGTTCCAACGGGGGGGCGCCGGTGAACACTGAAGCTTTCTTT. V usage is TRBV7-6 and J usage is TRBJ1-1; tentatively, D is TRBD1 (6 bases). The germline V and J ends were trimmed by 6 bases and 0 bases, with 20 bases remaining between them. The CDR3 covers 17 residues. Germline V gene data show CDR1 as SGHVS and CDR2 as FNYEAQ. The complete variable domain, with remaining parts taken from reference TRBV7-6 and TRBJ1-1, reads GAGVSQSPRYKVTKRGQDVALRCDPISGHVSLYWYRQALGQGPEFLTYFNYEAQQDKSGLPNDRFSAERPEGSISTLTIQRTEQRDSAMYRCASSSNGGAPVNTEAFFGQGTRLTVV.